This TCR beta chain was sequenced in a study of cytomegalovirus exposure and HLA in healthy donors. Study results and limitations: Analysis was carried out at a later point, and it linked a missense DCLRE1C variant to TCR beta V- and J-gene trimming. Researchers reported from a later analysis that most CMV-associated TCR beta chains appeared HLA-restricted. Most subjects' HLA-A and HLA-B alleles were reportedly predicted from TCR beta sequences.

Points on this clone: Its cognate antigen is unknown.

The PCR was carried out with 60 Vbeta primers and 13 Jbeta primers. Generated by immunoSEQ multiplex PCR, the TCRdb table keeps only in-frame clones and is missing some. The clone table shows over 100,000 clones, with the ten largest holding approximately 1.6%. The CDR3 is made up of 15 amino acids. Germline V gives CDR1 GTSNPN, CDR2 SVGIG (reference sequence). V was cut by 0 bases and J by 1 base, with 10 bases left in between. Material: PBMCs. This sequence was found in a woman between 40 and 50 years old in good health and CMV-seropositive. This rearrangement joins TRBV30 to TRBJ1-5; D ambiguous. In nucleotides, the CDR3 is TGTGCCTGGAGTGTTCCTGAGGGCAGCAATCAGCCCCAGCATTTT. Translating it yields CAWSVPEGSNQPQHF.